A selection of T cell receptor beta chains follows, all from one sample in a study of response to subunit inactivated influenza vaccine. TCRdb reanalysed the RT-PCR reads using MiXCR and keeps one entry per CDR3 protein. The sample carries 450,000 to 600,000 distinct CDR3 sequences, 16% recorded once. The sample was CD4+ T cells sorted from PBMCs, taken less than 25 months after vaccination. The receptor source for this set is a man aged 50 to 69 who received an inactivated influenza vaccine. The CDR3 runs from the conserved cysteine through the conserved F or W. Each record gives: CDR3 DNA, CDR3 protein, clone size, D gene, V gene, J gene. D genes are given only for firm matches. The listing skips clone size in some rows; elsewhere it reads once, few, many or a size class.

CDR3nt: TGTGCCAGCAGTCGGACCCGAGGAGTGCAGTATTTT; CDR3aa: CASSRTRGVQYF; abundance: .; d_gene: .; v_gene: TRBV6-5; j_gene: TRBJ2-3
CDR3nt: TGTGCCAGCAGTTCCACCGGGGCCGGGCGTTACAATGAGCAGTTCTTC; CDR3aa: CASSSTGAGRYNEQFF; abundance: .; d_gene: .; v_gene: TRBV6-2/TRBV6-3; j_gene: TRBJ2-1
CDR3nt: TGTGCCAGCAGCGTACACGATCGGTACTACAATGAGCAGTTCTTC; CDR3aa: CASSVHDRYYNEQFF; abundance: .; d_gene: .; v_gene: TRBV9; j_gene: TRBJ2-1
CDR3nt: TGTGCCAGCAGTCGCGCCTCGCCTAGCACAGATACGCAGTATTTT; CDR3aa: CASSRASPSTDTQYF; abundance: few; d_gene: .; v_gene: TRBV6-1; j_gene: TRBJ2-3
CDR3nt: TGCGCCAGCAGCCAAGAGATCAGGTCCTACACCGGGGAGCTGTTTTTT; CDR3aa: CASSQEIRSYTGELFF; abundance: few; d_gene: .; v_gene: TRBV4-3; j_gene: TRBJ2-2
CDR3nt: TGTGCCAGCAGTGAAGCAGCAATCGGGGTAGCTGAAGCTTTCTTT; CDR3aa: CASSEAAIGVAEAFF; abundance: .; d_gene: .; v_gene: TRBV2; j_gene: TRBJ1-1
CDR3nt: TGCAGCGTTGGTAAGACTAGCGGGAGGGCCTGGGAGCAGTTCTTC; CDR3aa: CSVGKTSGRAWEQFF; abundance: .; d_gene: TRBD2; v_gene: TRBV29-1; j_gene: TRBJ2-1
CDR3nt: TGTGCCATCAGTGAGTCGTCTAGTTGGTATGAGCAGTTCTTC; CDR3aa: CAISESSSWYEQFF; abundance: few; d_gene: .; v_gene: TRBV10-3; j_gene: TRBJ2-1
CDR3nt: TGTGCCAGCAGAGGTCTAACCGGGACAGGGGGCTACCACTCCTACGAGCAGTACTTC; CDR3aa: CASRGLTGTGGYHSYEQYF; abundance: .; d_gene: TRBD1; v_gene: TRBV12-3/TRBV12-4; j_gene: TRBJ2-7
CDR3nt: TGTGCCAGCCGGGAACAGGGCCACTACAATGAGCAGTTCTTC; CDR3aa: CASREQGHYNEQFF; abundance: .; d_gene: .; v_gene: TRBV3-1; j_gene: TRBJ2-1
CDR3nt: TGTGCCAGCAGCCAAGAACCCCCGTTTGATCCTTGGAATGAGCAGTTCTTC; CDR3aa: CASSQEPPFDPWNEQFF; abundance: .; d_gene: .; v_gene: TRBV4-2; j_gene: TRBJ2-1
CDR3nt: TGTGCCGGCAGGGCCGGGACAGGGCGAGCGGATACGCAGTATTTT; CDR3aa: CAGRAGTGRADTQYF; abundance: .; d_gene: TRBD1; v_gene: TRBV7-2; j_gene: TRBJ2-3
CDR3nt: TGTGCCATCAGTGAGGGTTCCCCAGATACGCAGTATTTT; CDR3aa: CAISEGSPDTQYF; abundance: few; d_gene: .; v_gene: TRBV10-3; j_gene: TRBJ2-3
CDR3nt: TGTGCCAGCATGTTAGTGTTGGGGGCATTGAAGACCCAGTACTTC; CDR3aa: CASMLVLGALKTQYF; abundance: .; d_gene: .; v_gene: TRBV6-2/TRBV6-3; j_gene: TRBJ2-5
CDR3nt: TGTGCCAGCAGCTTAGCCGGGACAGGTCCCTACGAGCAGTACTTC; CDR3aa: CASSLAGTGPYEQYF; abundance: .; d_gene: TRBD1; v_gene: TRBV11-2; j_gene: TRBJ2-7
CDR3nt: TGTGCCAGCAGTGGGGACGGACTGAGCGCGAACACCGGGGAGCTGTTTTTT; CDR3aa: CASSGDGLSANTGELFF; abundance: few; d_gene: .; v_gene: TRBV7-2; j_gene: TRBJ2-2
CDR3nt: TGTGCCAGCTCAATTTTCACTGGGACGGACGGGAACACTGAAGCTTTCTTT; CDR3aa: CASSIFTGTDGNTEAFF; abundance: .; d_gene: .; v_gene: TRBV18; j_gene: TRBJ1-1
CDR3nt: TGTGCCAGCAGCTTAAAGGCCTCTAGAGAGACCCAGTACTTC; CDR3aa: CASSLKASRETQYF; abundance: few; d_gene: .; v_gene: TRBV7-9; j_gene: TRBJ2-5
CDR3nt: TGCGCCAGCAGCTCAGGACAGGGTCTGTACGAGCAGTACTTC; CDR3aa: CASSSGQGLYEQYF; abundance: many; d_gene: TRBD1; v_gene: TRBV5-1; j_gene: TRBJ2-7
CDR3nt: TGTGCCATCAGTGATTCGGGGGGTTCCTACAATGAGCAGTTCTTC; CDR3aa: CAISDSGGSYNEQFF; abundance: .; d_gene: TRBD2; v_gene: TRBV10-3; j_gene: TRBJ2-1
CDR3nt: TGTGCCAGCAGCCCCGGATCTGGGCTCTACAATGAGCAGTTCTTC; CDR3aa: CASSPGSGLYNEQFF; abundance: .; d_gene: .; v_gene: TRBV11-3; j_gene: TRBJ2-1
CDR3nt: TGCGCCAGCAGCCTGGTTCGGACTACCAGCTCCTACAATGAGCAGTTCTTC; CDR3aa: CASSLVRTTSSYNEQFF; abundance: few; d_gene: .; v_gene: TRBV23-1; j_gene: TRBJ2-1
CDR3nt: TGTGCCAGCAGCTTAGCTTTCGCGGGGGGGTTGAATACGCAGTATTTT; CDR3aa: CASSLAFAGGLNTQYF; abundance: .; d_gene: TRBD2; v_gene: TRBV7-2; j_gene: TRBJ2-3
CDR3nt: TGCGCCAGCAGCCCCGAGCGGTTCGGGGAGCTGTTTTTT; CDR3aa: CASSPERFGELFF; abundance: many; d_gene: .; v_gene: TRBV4-3; j_gene: TRBJ2-2
CDR3nt: TGTGCCAGCAGCCCCCGTCCTAGCGGGAGTGGTGAGCAGTTCTTC; CDR3aa: CASSPRPSGSGEQFF; abundance: .; d_gene: TRBD2; v_gene: TRBV9; j_gene: TRBJ2-1
CDR3nt: TGTGCCAGCAGCCCGAGGACAGACGGCACAGATACGCAGTATTTT; CDR3aa: CASSPRTDGTDTQYF; abundance: few; d_gene: .; v_gene: TRBV4-2; j_gene: TRBJ2-3
CDR3nt: TGTGCCAGCAGCCAGGACCAGGGGGCGGTCACTGAAGCTTTCTTT; CDR3aa: CASSQDQGAVTEAFF; abundance: few; d_gene: TRBD1; v_gene: TRBV4-2; j_gene: TRBJ1-1
CDR3nt: TGTGCCAGCAGCCAAGGGCAAGGGCGGCTTGGGTACCCGGAGACCCAGTACTTC; CDR3aa: CASSQGQGRLGYPETQYF; abundance: once; d_gene: .; v_gene: TRBV3-1; j_gene: TRBJ2-5
CDR3nt: TGCGCCAGCAGCTTTAGCGGGGGGGAAGAGAAGCTGTTTTTT; CDR3aa: CASSFSGGEEKLFF; abundance: .; d_gene: TRBD2; v_gene: TRBV5-1; j_gene: TRBJ2-2
CDR3nt: TGTGCCAGCAGTCCAAGGGGGGGAGATACGCAGTATTTT; CDR3aa: CASSPRGGDTQYF; abundance: many; d_gene: .; v_gene: TRBV12-3/TRBV12-4; j_gene: TRBJ2-3
CDR3nt: TGTGCCAGCAGTTACGGTTTAGGGGTCGATGGCTACACCTTC; CDR3aa: CASSYGLGVDGYTF; abundance: few; d_gene: .; v_gene: TRBV6-5; j_gene: TRBJ1-2
CDR3nt: TGCGCCAGCAGCCAAGGAAAACTAGCGGGAGTTTTCCGCACCGGGGAGCTGTTTTTT; CDR3aa: CASSQGKLAGVFRTGELFF; abundance: .; d_gene: TRBD2; v_gene: TRBV4-1; j_gene: TRBJ2-2
CDR3nt: TGTGCCAGCAGCCGCCAGGACAGGGTCAACTATGGCTACACCTTC; CDR3aa: CASSRQDRVNYGYTF; abundance: .; d_gene: TRBD1; v_gene: TRBV3-1; j_gene: TRBJ1-2
CDR3nt: TGCAGTGCTAGAGATTTTCTGAAGAGTAGCACAGATACGCAGTATTTT; CDR3aa: CSARDFLKSSTDTQYF; abundance: .; d_gene: .; v_gene: TRBV20-1; j_gene: TRBJ2-3
CDR3nt: TGTGCCAGCGCCAGGTTAGGCAATCAGCCCCAGCATTTT; CDR3aa: CASARLGNQPQHF; abundance: .; d_gene: .; v_gene: TRBV2; j_gene: TRBJ1-5
CDR3nt: TGCGCCAGCAGCTTGGGGACAGATCCCTACGAGCAGTACTTC; CDR3aa: CASSLGTDPYEQYF; abundance: few; d_gene: .; v_gene: TRBV5-1; j_gene: TRBJ2-7
CDR3nt: TGTGCCAGCAGGCCTCAAATGGAGAGAAACACCATATATTTT; CDR3aa: CASRPQMERNTIYF; abundance: .; d_gene: .; v_gene: TRBV7-2; j_gene: TRBJ1-3
CDR3nt: TGTGCCAGCAGTCCCTACGGGGGAGAGAGAGGCTACACCTTC; CDR3aa: CASSPYGGERGYTF; abundance: many; d_gene: .; v_gene: TRBV12-3/TRBV12-4; j_gene: TRBJ1-2
CDR3nt: TGTGCCAGCAGCTCCCGGGGACCGTACTCTGGAAACACCATATATTTT; CDR3aa: CASSSRGPYSGNTIYF; abundance: few; d_gene: .; v_gene: TRBV9; j_gene: TRBJ1-3
CDR3nt: TGTGCCAGCGCTCAGGGGGCAGGGCTTTATGGCTACACCTTC; CDR3aa: CASAQGAGLYGYTF; abundance: few; d_gene: TRBD1; v_gene: TRBV28; j_gene: TRBJ1-2
CDR3nt: TGTGCCAGCAGCTTCCGGACTAGCGGGCCCACAGATACGCAGTATTTT; CDR3aa: CASSFRTSGPTDTQYF; abundance: few; d_gene: TRBD2; v_gene: TRBV5-5; j_gene: TRBJ2-3
CDR3nt: TGTGCCAGCAGTGCAGGGACAGCAACTAATGAAAAACTGTTTTTT; CDR3aa: CASSAGTATNEKLFF; abundance: few; d_gene: TRBD1; v_gene: TRBV6-1; j_gene: TRBJ1-4
CDR3nt: TGCGCCAGCAGCTTGGAAAGAGCGGGAGACGAGCAGTTCTTC; CDR3aa: CASSLERAGDEQFF; abundance: few; d_gene: TRBD2; v_gene: TRBV5-1; j_gene: TRBJ2-1
CDR3nt: TGTGCCAGCAGCTTAGCCGGTAGTAGCGAGCAGTTCTTC; CDR3aa: CASSLAGSSEQFF; abundance: .; d_gene: .; v_gene: TRBV7-9; j_gene: TRBJ2-1
CDR3nt: TGTGCCAGCAGTTTCCTCCCGGGGGGAGCCGAGCAGTACTTC; CDR3aa: CASSFLPGGAEQYF; abundance: few; d_gene: TRBD2; v_gene: TRBV7-8; j_gene: TRBJ2-7
CDR3nt: TGCGCCAGCAGCCAAGTTCCTAGGGACGGAGGGGACGAGCAGTACTTC; CDR3aa: CASSQVPRDGGDEQYF; abundance: few; d_gene: .; v_gene: TRBV4-3; j_gene: TRBJ2-7
CDR3nt: TGTGCCATCGGCCGGGAGGCTGGCAATCAGCCCCAGCATTTT; CDR3aa: CAIGREAGNQPQHF; abundance: .; d_gene: .; v_gene: TRBV10-3; j_gene: TRBJ1-5